These 32 T cell receptor beta chains share one sample of origin, sequenced in a study of blood T cell repertoires in COVID-19. Using immunoSEQ multiplex PCR, the repertoire was profiled, and TCRdb retains in-frame clones only, with some absent. The data hold roughly 260,000 clones, with about nine tenths observed a single time. Material for sequencing was peripheral blood. The receptors shown here come from a person aged 18-30 years with COVID-19, enrolled during active disease.

V is TRBV6-5 and J is TRBJ2-1; 9 bases line up with TRBD2. V trimming: 5 bases; J trimming: 0 bases; junction bases outside the gene matches: 2. The CDR3 spans 15 residues. Germline assignment: CDR1 MNHEY and CDR2 SVGAGI. CDR3 coding DNA: TGTGCCAGCAGTCGTAGCGGGAGCTCCTACAATGAGCAGTTCTTC. Its translation: CASSRSGSSYNEQFF.

The DNA of the CDR3 is TGTGCCAGCAGCTCGGACAGGGGCCCCAATCAGCCCCAGCATTTT. It specifies CASSSDRGPNQPQHF. The chain is built from TRBV11-2 and TRBJ1-5; 9 bases align to TRBD1. The CDR3 runs 15 residues. Looked up from germline, CDR1 is SGHAT and CDR2 is FQNNGV. Losses at the gene ends were 4 bases for V and 3 bases for J; bases not matched to a gene: 4.

CDR3 sequence: CASSIGQGPFYGYTF. The CDR3 coding sequence is TGTGCCAGTAGTATCGGGCAGGGCCCTTTCTATGGCTACACCTTC. The chain joins TRBV19 to TRBJ1-2, with a tentative D call TRBD1 (5 bases). This CDR3 has 15 residues. The germline V gene has CDR1 LNHDA and CDR2 SQIVND (reference sequence). The V end lost 3 bases, the J end lost 4 bases, and 15 bases lay between the germline ends.

J is TRBJ2-3 and V is TRBV21-1; TRBD1, the table's D call, was not compared with the DNA. TRBV21-1 represents a pseudogene. The CDR3 is made up of 16 amino acids. The CDR3 DNA reads TGTGCCAGCAGCAACATCGCCGCGACAGTCACAGATACGCAGTATTTT. Amino acid sequence: CASSNIAATVTDTQYF.

The chain has TRBV25-1 and TRBJ2-2; weak D call: TRBD1 (5 bases). CDR1 MGHDK and CDR2 SYGVNS come from the germline V gene. The length of the CDR3 is 15 residues. Trimming took off 1 base at V and 1 base at J, with 7 bases between the two ends. The CDR3 is CASSELGQNTGELFF. For the CDR3, the DNA is TGTGCCAGCAGTGAATTAGGACAGAACACCGGGGAGCTGTTTTTT.

The chain links TRBV5-1 to TRBJ1-1; D gene uncertain. V was clipped by 4 bases and J by 7 bases, with 17 bases between them. This CDR3 is built from 14 residues. Germline-derived CDR1 and CDR2 are SGHRS and YFSETQ. The CDR3: CASSTEGYRGEAFF. CDR3 coding DNA: TGCGCCAGCAGCACAGAAGGATACCGGGGTGAAGCTTTCTTT. The whole variable domain, remainder taken from reference TRBV5-1 and TRBJ1-1, is KAGVTQTPRYLIKTRGQQVTLSCSPISGHRSVSWYQQTPGQGLQFLFEYFSETQRNKGNFPGRFSGRQFSNSRSEMNVSTLELGDSALYLCASSTEGYRGEAFFGQGTRLTVV.

V and J are TRBV28 and TRBJ2-3, with TRBD2 matching over 11 bases. Unmatched junction bases numbered 6, after V lost 4 bases and J lost 0 bases. This CDR3 has 17 residues. Germline V gene data show CDR1 as MDHEN and CDR2 as SYDVKM. CDR3: CASSSRLAGWSTDTQYF. For the CDR3, the DNA is TGTGCCAGCAGTTCACGACTAGCGGGATGGAGCACAGATACGCAGTATTTT. Variable domain in full (rest from reference TRBV28 and TRBJ2-3): DVKVTQSSRYLVKRTGEKVFLECVQDMDHENMFWYRQDPGLGLRLIYFSYDVKMKEKGDIPEGYSVSREKKERFSLILESASTNQTSMYLCASSSRLAGWSTDTQYFGPGTRLTVL.

The genes are TRBV19 and TRBJ1-2, with TRBD1 matching 7 bases. Germline V gene data show CDR1 as LNHDA and CDR2 as SQIVND (reference sequence). V shed 2 bases, J shed 5 bases, and the junction held 14 bases outside the gene matches. The CDR3 runs 17 residues. The CDR3 is CASSIRDRTNSTYGYTF. The DNA for the CDR3 is TGTGCCAGTAGTATAAGGGACAGAACTAACTCCACTTATGGCTACACCTTC. The full variable domain, with the rest looked up from reference TRBV19 and TRBJ1-2, is DGGITQSPKYLFRKEGQNVTLSCEQNLNHDAMYWYRQDPGQGLRLIYYSQIVNDFQKGDIAEGYSVSREKKESFPLTVTSAQKNPTAFYLCASSIRDRTNSTYGYTFGSGTRLTVV.

V gene TRBV2 combines with J gene TRBJ2-1, with D tentatively TRBD2 (5 bases). The germline V gene encodes CDR1 SNHLY and CDR2 FYNNEI. V was cut by 5 bases and J by 7 bases, with 12 bases left in between. The CDR3 consists of 13 residues. CDR3 nucleotide sequence: TGTGCCAGCAGTCTAGCCCCCACAAATGAGCAGTTCTTC. It encodes CASSLAPTNEQFF.

The rearrangement joins TRBV27 to TRBJ2-7, with 8 bases fitting TRBD2. Germline loops: CDR1 MNHEY, CDR2 SMNVEV (reference sequence). The CDR3 sequence is 14 residues long. V shed 6 bases, J shed 2 bases, and the junction held 6 bases outside the gene matches. The CDR3 coding sequence is TGTGCCAGCAGATATAGCGGGAAGACCTACGAGCAGTACTTC. This codes for CASRYSGKTYEQYF.

The chain uses TRBV6-5 and TRBJ2-1, with 10 bases aligning to TRBD2. The trim removed 8 bases at V and 2 bases at J, leaving 3 bases unmatched. Germline V CDR1 and CDR2: MNHEY, SVGAGI. The CDR3 consists of 14 residues. The CDR3 region is CASGLAGAYNEQFF. The CDR3 bases are TGTGCCAGCGGCCTAGCGGGAGCCTACAATGAGCAGTTCTTC.

The chain recombines TRBV20-1 with TRBJ1-6; 12 nucleotides agree with TRBD1. After removal of 3 bases from V and 11 bases from J, the junction contained 5 bases not matched to a gene. Germline CDR1 reads DFQATT; CDR2 reads SNEGSKA (reference sequence). CDR3 size: 14 residues. The CDR3 here is CSASSGQGATPLHF. The CDR3 bases are TGCAGTGCTAGTTCGGGACAGGGGGCAACACCCCTCCACTTT.

V usage is TRBV12-3 or TRBV12-4 and J usage is TRBJ1-2; 9 positions match TRBD1. This CDR3 is 11 amino acids long. Unmatched junction bases numbered 1, after V lost 3 bases and J lost 11 bases. In DNA form, the CDR3 reads TGTGCCAGCAGTTTCGGGACAGGGTACACCTTC. Translation: CASSFGTGYTF.

The chain couples TRBV15 to TRBJ1-4; D is possibly TRBD1 (5 bases). Trimming left V 5 bases short and J 8 bases short, with 12 bases between. The CDR3 is 13 amino acids. Per germline, CDR1 LNHNV and CDR2 YYDKDF (reference sequence). The CDR3 is CATSPRVREKLFF. The DNA of the CDR3 is TGTGCCACCAGCCCCAGGGTACGGGAAAAACTGTTTTTT.

The chain joins TRBV4-1 to TRBJ1-4; D ambiguous. Trimming removed 3 bases at V and 5 bases at J, with 7 bases between. The CDR3 extends over 13 amino acids. The germline CDR1 and CDR2 sequences are MGHRA and YSYEKL. CDR3: CASSQAVNEKLFF. The CDR3 nucleotides are TGCGCCAGCAGCCAGGCCGTGAATGAAAAACTGTTTTTT.

This chain uses TRBV9 with TRBJ2-1, with TRBD1 matching 7 bases. V lost 0 bases to trimming and J lost 7 bases; unmatched junction nucleotides: 13. CDR3 length: 17 amino acids. Germline lookup yields CDR1 SGDLS and CDR2 YYNGEE. The CDR3 sequence: CASSVGHGQVMGNEQFF. CDR3 coding DNA: TGTGCCAGCAGCGTAGGCCACGGACAGGTGATGGGTAATGAGCAGTTCTTC. Together with reference TRBV9 and TRBJ2-1, the CDR3 gives the full variable domain: DSGVTQTPKHLITATGQRVTLRCSPRSGDLSVYWYQQSLDQGLQFLIQYYNGEERAKGNILERFSAQQFPDLHSELNLSSLELGDSALYFCASSVGHGQVMGNEQFFGPGTRLTVL.

The chain couples TRBV5-1 to TRBJ1-2; D is perhaps TRBD1 (6 bases). Per the germline V gene, CDR1 is SGHRS and CDR2 is YFSETQ. Trimming shortened V by 2 bases and J by 6 bases, and 11 bases separated the two germline ends. This CDR3 is 13 amino acids long. CDR3 protein: CASSFPGADGYTF. The CDR3 DNA reads as TGCGCCAGCAGCTTTCCAGGGGCGGATGGCTACACCTTC.

This clone has only one observation. The gene calls are TRBV29-1 and TRBJ1-2, with 7 bases fitting TRBD1. The trim removed 4 bases at V and 0 bases at J, leaving 8 bases unmatched. The CDR3 sequence is 15 residues long. Germline V CDR1 and CDR2: SQVTM, ANQGSEA. CDR3 DNA: TGCAGCGTTGGAGGGGTAGGGACAGCTAACTATGGCTACACCTTC. This sequence encodes CSVGGVGTANYGYTF.

The chain employs TRBV2 and TRBJ1-1; D uncertain. V lost 5 bases and J 6 bases, leaving 7 bases between the germline ends. Per germline, CDR1 SNHLY and CDR2 FYNNEI. The CDR3 is 11 amino acids. In nucleotides, the CDR3 is TGTGCCAGCAGTTCCCAGTCTGAAGCTTTCTTT. The encoded protein is CASSSQSEAFF.

The V gene is TRBV11-2, the J gene TRBJ2-1; 10 bases line up with TRBD1. Germline V gives CDR1 SGHAT, CDR2 FQNNGV. The CDR3 spans 14 residues. After removal of 5 bases from V and 8 bases from J, the junction contained 6 bases not matched to a gene. CDR3 amino acids: CASSPRTGGDEQFF. In DNA, the CDR3 is TGTGCCAGCAGCCCCAGGACAGGGGGTGATGAGCAGTTCTTC.

The rearrangement links TRBV24-1 to TRBJ2-3, with 8 bases lining up with TRBD2. Per the germline V gene, CDR1 is KGHDR and CDR2 is SFDVKD. J was trimmed by 4 bases and V by 4 bases; bases with no gene match: 6. The CDR3 length is 15 residues. The CDR3, as DNA: TGTGCCACCAGTGACCCGGGACTAGGCCCAGATACGCAGTATTTT. Translating it yields CATSDPGLGPDTQYF.

The chain employs TRBV6-5 and TRBJ1-6; D perhaps matches TRBD1 (5 bases). Looked up from germline, CDR1 is MNHEY and CDR2 is SVGAGI. The V gene lost 6 bases and the J gene lost 5 bases, with 5 bases spanning the gap. This CDR3 comprises 12 residues. CDR3 DNA: TGTGCCAGCAGGGGGCATAATTCACCCCTCCACTTT. Amino acid sequence: CASRGHNSPLHF.

This chain joins TRBV19 and TRBJ1-2; 11 nucleotides line up with TRBD1. V lost 5 bases, J lost 6 bases, and 8 bases stayed unmatched. This CDR3 has 15 amino acids. Germline assignment: CDR1 LNHDA and CDR2 SQIVND (reference sequence). The chain's CDR3 is CASSDGTGGLHGYTF. CDR3 nucleotide sequence: TGTGCCAGTAGTGACGGGACAGGGGGATTACATGGCTACACCTTC.

This CDR3 reads CASRLTGATEAFF. In DNA, the CDR3 is TGTGCCAGCAGGCTGACAGGCGCCACTGAAGCTTTCTTT. This sequence joins TRBV6-5 and TRBJ1-1; TRBD1 is a possible D gene (6 bases). Trimming left V 6 bases short and J 4 bases short, with 12 bases between. The germline CDR1 and CDR2 sequences are MNHEY and SVGAGI. This CDR3 comprises 13 residues.

The chain joins TRBV5-1 to TRBJ1-6, with TRBD1 identical over 9 bases. This CDR3 comprises 17 residues. Germline-derived CDR1 and CDR2 are SGHRS and YFSETQ. Germline trimming cut 4 bases from V and 9 bases from J; bases unmatched to any gene: 14. CDR3 region: CASSPSGQGGEGSPLHF. The CDR3 nucleotides read TGCGCCAGCAGCCCCTCGGGACAGGGTGGAGAAGGTTCACCCCTCCACTTT.

This chain joins TRBV9 and TRBJ1-2; D possibly corresponds to TRBD1 (5 bases). The CDR3 totals 14 residues. Germline CDR1 and CDR2: SGDLS and YYNGEE. Trimming stripped 0 bases from V and 3 bases from J, with 9 bases between. The CDR3 DNA sequence: TGTGCCAGCAGCGTAGGGAGGGACGACTATGGCTACACCTTC. It yields the protein CASSVGRDDYGYTF.

The sample holds a few counts of this clone. The chain joins TRBV25-1 to TRBJ2-3; unclear D gene. This CDR3 region has 15 residues. Germline CDR1 is MGHDK and CDR2 is SYGVNS. Trimming took 2 bases from V and 0 from J, leaving 9 bases between them. CDR3 in amino acids: CASSEGQYSTDTQYF. In nucleotides, the CDR3 is TGTGCCAGCAGTGAAGGGCAGTACAGCACAGATACGCAGTATTTT.

The chain employs TRBV6-2 or TRBV6-3 and TRBJ2-1, with D maybe TRBD2 (5 bases). V was cut by 6 bases and J by 0 bases, with 12 bases left in between. Germline V lookup: CDR1 MNHEY, CDR2 SVGEGT. The CDR3 length is 15 residues. Written as DNA, the CDR3 is TGTGCCAGCAGCTTAGCGTTAAGCTCCTACAATGAGCAGTTCTTC. Residues: CASSLALSSYNEQFF.

This clone was recorded only once. This chain connects TRBV16 to TRBJ1-2; tentatively, D is TRBD1 (6 bases). CDR1 KGHSY and CDR2 FQNENV come from the germline V gene. The CDR3 has 16 residues. Between the trimmed V and J ends, which lost 8 bases and 0 bases, there was a span of 19 bases. In nucleotides, the CDR3 is TGTGCCAGCGGTCTACCCGGACAGCCCACTAACTATGGCTACACCTTC. Its translation is CASGLPGQPTNYGYTF.

This clone was seen once. The V call is TRBV19, the J call TRBJ2-3, with no clear D. Germline loops: CDR1 LNHDA, CDR2 SQIVND (reference sequence). V shed 3 bases and J shed 0 bases, with 7 bases lying between them. The CDR3 is made up of 14 amino acids. The CDR3 loop is CASSIGSSTDTQYF. CDR3 bases: TGTGCCAGTAGTATCGGTTCGAGCACAGATACGCAGTATTTT.

The chain uses TRBV5-1 and TRBJ1-1; the D gene is possibly TRBD1 (5 bases). The V gene lost 3 bases and the J gene lost 1 base, with 13 bases spanning the gap. The CDR3 spans 15 residues. CDR1 SGHRS and CDR2 YFSETQ come from the germline V gene. CDR3 in DNA: TGCGCCAGCAGCTGGCTTGGGGCCGAGAACACTGAAGCTTTCTTT. Translating gives CASSWLGAENTEAFF. Together with reference TRBV5-1 and TRBJ1-1, the CDR3 gives the full variable domain: KAGVTQTPRYLIKTRGQQVTLSCSPISGHRSVSWYQQTPGQGLQFLFEYFSETQRNKGNFPGRFSGRQFSNSRSEMNVSTLELGDSALYLCASSWLGAENTEAFFGQGTRLTVV.

The chain links TRBV3-1 (or the pseudogene TRBV3-2) to TRBJ2-4; a weak D match, TRBD1 (5 bases). The V gene lost 1 base and the J gene lost 10 bases, with 11 bases spanning the gap. From germline, CDR1 is LGHDT and CDR2 YNNKEL (reference sequence). There are 13 residues in the CDR3. CDR3 in amino acids: CASSQGTRQIQYF. DNA for the CDR3: TGTGCCAGCAGCCAAGGGACACGTCAAATTCAGTACTTC.